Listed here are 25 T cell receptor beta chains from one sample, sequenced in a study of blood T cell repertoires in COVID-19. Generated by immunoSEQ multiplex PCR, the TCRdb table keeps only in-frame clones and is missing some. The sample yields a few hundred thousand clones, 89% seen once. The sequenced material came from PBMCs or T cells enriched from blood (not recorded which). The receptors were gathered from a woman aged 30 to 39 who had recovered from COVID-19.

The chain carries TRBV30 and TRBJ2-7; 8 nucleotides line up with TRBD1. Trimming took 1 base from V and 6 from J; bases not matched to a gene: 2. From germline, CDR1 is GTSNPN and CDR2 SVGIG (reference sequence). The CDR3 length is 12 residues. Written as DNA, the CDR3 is TGTGCCTGGAGTGCAGACAGGGGCGAGCAGTACTTC. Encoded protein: CAWSADRGEQYF.

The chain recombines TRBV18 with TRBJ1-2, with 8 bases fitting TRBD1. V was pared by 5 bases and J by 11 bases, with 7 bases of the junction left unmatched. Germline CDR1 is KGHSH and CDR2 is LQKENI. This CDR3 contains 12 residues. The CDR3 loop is CASSTRQGKYTF. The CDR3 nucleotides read TGTGCCAGCTCAACGCGACAGGGGAAGTACACCTTC.

The CDR3 DNA follows: TGCAGTGCTAGTACAGGACACATGGGCACAGATACGCAGTATTTT. Translated, it gives CSASTGHMGTDTQYF. V and J are TRBV20-1 and TRBJ2-3; maybe TRBD1 (5 bases). With 3 bases removed from V and 1 base from J, the gap between germline ends came to 14 bases. This CDR3 region has 15 residues. Germline loops: CDR1 DFQATT, CDR2 SNEGSKA (reference sequence).

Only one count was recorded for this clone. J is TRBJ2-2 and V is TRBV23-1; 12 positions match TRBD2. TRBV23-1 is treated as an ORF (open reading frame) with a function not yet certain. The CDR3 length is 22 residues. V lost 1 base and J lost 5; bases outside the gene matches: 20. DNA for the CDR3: TGCGCCAGCAGTCAATGGCCGCAGGGTGGTCGACTAGCGGGAGTTCGTACCGGGGAGCTGTTTTTT. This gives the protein CASSQWPQGGRLAGVRTGELFF.

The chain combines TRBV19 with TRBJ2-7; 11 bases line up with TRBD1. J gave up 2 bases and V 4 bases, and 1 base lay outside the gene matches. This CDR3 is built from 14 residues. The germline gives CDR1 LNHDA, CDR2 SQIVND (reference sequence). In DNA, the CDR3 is TGTGCCAGTAGTAAGGGACAGGGGGCCTACGAGCAGTACTTC. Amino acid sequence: CASSKGQGAYEQYF. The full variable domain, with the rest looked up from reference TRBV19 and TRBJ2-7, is DGGITQSPKYLFRKEGQNVTLSCEQNLNHDAMYWYRQDPGQGLRLIYYSQIVNDFQKGDIAEGYSVSREKKESFPLTVTSAQKNPTAFYLCASSKGQGAYEQYFGPGTRLTVT.

CDR3 loop: CAWSGGTNTEAFF. The CDR3 nucleotides read TGTGCCTGGAGTGGTGGTACTAACACTGAAGCTTTCTTT. The V call is TRBV30, the J call TRBJ1-1; no definite D call. Germline assignment: CDR1 GTSNPN and CDR2 SVGIG (reference sequence). V lost 1 base and J lost 2, with 8 bases in between. The CDR3 spans 13 residues.

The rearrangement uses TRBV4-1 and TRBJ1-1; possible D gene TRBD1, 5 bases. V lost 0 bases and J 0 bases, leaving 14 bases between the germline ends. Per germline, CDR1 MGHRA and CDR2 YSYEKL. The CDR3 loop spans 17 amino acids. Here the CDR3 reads CASSQDPQGSLNTEAFF. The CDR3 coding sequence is TGCGCCAGCAGCCAAGACCCCCAGGGATCGTTGAACACTGAAGCTTTCTTT.

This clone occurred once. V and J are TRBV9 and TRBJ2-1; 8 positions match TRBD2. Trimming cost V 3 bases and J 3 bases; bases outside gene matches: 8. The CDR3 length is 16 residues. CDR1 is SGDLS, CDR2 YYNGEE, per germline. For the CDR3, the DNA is TGTGCCAGCAGCGCATCGGAGCGGGGGCTCTACAATGAGCAGTTCTTC. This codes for CASSASERGLYNEQFF.

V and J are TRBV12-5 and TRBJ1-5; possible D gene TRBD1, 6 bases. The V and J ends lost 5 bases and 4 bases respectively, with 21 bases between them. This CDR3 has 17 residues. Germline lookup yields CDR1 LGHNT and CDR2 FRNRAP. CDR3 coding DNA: TGTGCTAGTGGTCGAATCCTTCGGGCAGGGGATAATCAGCCCCAGCATTTT. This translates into CASGRILRAGDNQPQHF.

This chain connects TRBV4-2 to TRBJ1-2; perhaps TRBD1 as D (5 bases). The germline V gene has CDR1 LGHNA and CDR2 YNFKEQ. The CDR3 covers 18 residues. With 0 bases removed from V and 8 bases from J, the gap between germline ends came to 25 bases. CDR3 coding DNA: TGTGCCAGCAGCCAAGATGCTCTGGGGGGACCTCGTATCCGGGGCTACACCTTC. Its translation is CASSQDALGGPRIRGYTF.

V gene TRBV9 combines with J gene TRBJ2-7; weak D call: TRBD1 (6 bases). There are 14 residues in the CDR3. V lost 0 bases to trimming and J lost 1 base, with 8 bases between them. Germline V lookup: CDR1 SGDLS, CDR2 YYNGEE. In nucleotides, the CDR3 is TGTGCCAGCAGCGTAGAAGGGACATCCTACGAGCAGTACTTC. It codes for CASSVEGTSYEQYF.

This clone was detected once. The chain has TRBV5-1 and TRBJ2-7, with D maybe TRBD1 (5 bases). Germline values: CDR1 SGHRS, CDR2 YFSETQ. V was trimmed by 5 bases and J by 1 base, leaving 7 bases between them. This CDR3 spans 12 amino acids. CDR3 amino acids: CASSRGSYEQYF. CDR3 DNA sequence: TGCGCCAGCAGTAGGGGATCCTACGAGCAGTACTTC.

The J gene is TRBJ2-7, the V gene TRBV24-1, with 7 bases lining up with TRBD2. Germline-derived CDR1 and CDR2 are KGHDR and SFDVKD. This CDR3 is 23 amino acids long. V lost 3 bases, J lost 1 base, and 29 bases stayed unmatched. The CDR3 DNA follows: TGTGCCACCAGTGATCGTTTCGGACCCAGCCGCGGACTAGACTACCCTATATCCTACGAGCAGTACTTC. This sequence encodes CATSDRFGPSRGLDYPISYEQYF.

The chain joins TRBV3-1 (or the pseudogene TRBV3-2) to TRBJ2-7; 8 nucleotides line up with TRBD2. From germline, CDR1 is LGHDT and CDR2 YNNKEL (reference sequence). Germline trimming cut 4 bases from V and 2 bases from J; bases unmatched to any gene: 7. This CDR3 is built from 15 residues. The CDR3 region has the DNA TGTGCCAGCAGCCCCATAGCGGGGTCGACCTACGAGCAGTACTTC. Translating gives CASSPIAGSTYEQYF.

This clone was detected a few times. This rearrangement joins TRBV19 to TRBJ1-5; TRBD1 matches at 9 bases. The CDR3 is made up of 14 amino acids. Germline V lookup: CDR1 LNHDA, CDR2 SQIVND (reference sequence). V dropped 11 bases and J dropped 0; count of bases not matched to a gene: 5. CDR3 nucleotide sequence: TGTGCCGCCGAGGACAGGGGTAGCAATCAGCCCCAGCATTTT. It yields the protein CAAEDRGSNQPQHF.

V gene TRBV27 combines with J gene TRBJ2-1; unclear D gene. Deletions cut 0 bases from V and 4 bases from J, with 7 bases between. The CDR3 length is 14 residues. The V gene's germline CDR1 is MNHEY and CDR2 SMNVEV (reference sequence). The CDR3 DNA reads TGTGCCAGCAGTTTATCGGCTCCTTACAATGAGCAGTTCTTC. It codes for CASSLSAPYNEQFF.

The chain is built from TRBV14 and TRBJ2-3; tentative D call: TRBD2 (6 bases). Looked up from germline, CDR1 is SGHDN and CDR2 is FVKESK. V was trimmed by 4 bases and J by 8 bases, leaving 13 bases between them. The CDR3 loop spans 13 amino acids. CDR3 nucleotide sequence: TGTGCCAGCAGCCCCCGGGGGAGCCCTACGCAGTATTTT. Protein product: CASSPRGSPTQYF.

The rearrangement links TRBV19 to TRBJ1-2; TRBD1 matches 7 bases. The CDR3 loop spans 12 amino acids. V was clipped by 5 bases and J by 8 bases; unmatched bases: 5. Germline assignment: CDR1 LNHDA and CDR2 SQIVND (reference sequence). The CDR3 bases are TGTGCCAGTAGTGTTACAGGGGTCGGCTACACCTTC. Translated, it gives CASSVTGVGYTF.

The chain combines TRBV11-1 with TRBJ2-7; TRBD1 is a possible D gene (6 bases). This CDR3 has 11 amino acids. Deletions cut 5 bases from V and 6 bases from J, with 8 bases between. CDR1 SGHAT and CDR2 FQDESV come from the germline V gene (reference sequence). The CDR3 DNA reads TGTGCCAGCAGCCACAGGGTCGAGCAGTACTTC. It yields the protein CASSHRVEQYF.

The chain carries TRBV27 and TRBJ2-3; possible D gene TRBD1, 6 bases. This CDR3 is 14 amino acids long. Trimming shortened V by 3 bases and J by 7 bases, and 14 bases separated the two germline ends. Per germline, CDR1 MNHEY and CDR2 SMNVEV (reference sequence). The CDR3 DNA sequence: TGTGCCAGCAGTTTCCTCCGGGACACTTATACGCAGTATTTT. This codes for CASSFLRDTYTQYF.

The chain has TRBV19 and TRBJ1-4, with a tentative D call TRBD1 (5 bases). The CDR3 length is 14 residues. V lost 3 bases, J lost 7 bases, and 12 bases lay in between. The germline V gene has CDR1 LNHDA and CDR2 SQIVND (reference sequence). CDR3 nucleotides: TGTGCCAGTAGTATCGGAGGGGTTCGTGAAAAACTGTTTTTT. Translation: CASSIGGVREKLFF.

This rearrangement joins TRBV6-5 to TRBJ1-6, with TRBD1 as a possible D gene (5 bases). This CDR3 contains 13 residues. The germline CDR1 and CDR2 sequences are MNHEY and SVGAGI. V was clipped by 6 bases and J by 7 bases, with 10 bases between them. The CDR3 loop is CASREGRNSPLHF. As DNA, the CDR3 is TGTGCCAGCAGGGAGGGACGGAATTCACCCCTCCACTTT.

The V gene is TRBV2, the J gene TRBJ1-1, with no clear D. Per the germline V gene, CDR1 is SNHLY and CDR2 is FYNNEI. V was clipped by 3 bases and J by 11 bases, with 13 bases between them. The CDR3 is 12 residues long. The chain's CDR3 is CASSEGQTAAFF. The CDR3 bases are TGTGCCAGCAGTGAGGGCCAAACGGCGGCTTTCTTT.

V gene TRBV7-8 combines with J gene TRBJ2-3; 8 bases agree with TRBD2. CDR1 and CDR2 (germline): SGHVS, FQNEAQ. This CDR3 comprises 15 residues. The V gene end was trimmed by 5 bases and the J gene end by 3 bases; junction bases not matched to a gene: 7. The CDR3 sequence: CASSLTSGRTDTQYF. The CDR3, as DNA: TGTGCCAGCAGCCTTACTAGCGGACGAACAGATACGCAGTATTTT.

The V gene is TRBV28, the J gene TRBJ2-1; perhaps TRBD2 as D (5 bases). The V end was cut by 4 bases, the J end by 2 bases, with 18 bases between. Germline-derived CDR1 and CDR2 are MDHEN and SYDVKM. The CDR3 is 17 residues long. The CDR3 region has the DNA TGTGCCAGCAGTTCTCGGGAAAGCGGAGAGGCCTACAATGAGCAGTTCTTC. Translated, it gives CASSSRESGEAYNEQFF.